This TCR beta chain was profiled in a study of blood T cell repertoires in COVID-19. Study background: T cells, B-cell-depleted T cells, or PBMCs provided the cDNA or gDNA that served as material.

As processed by the authors: Nucleated cell number was recorded as an estimate derived from reference gene primer amplification. Method: immunoSEQ multiplex PCR; TCRdb's copy keeps in-frame clones and lacks some. V and J calls and clone size follow that table, whereas D and trimming were derived from the DNA. This sample has around 200,000 clones; approximately 90% occur once, and the top ten carry approximately 4.8%. CDR1 and CDR2 (germline): MNHEY, SVGAGI. V was pared by 8 bases and J by 8 bases, with 21 bases between. This CDR3 is 14 amino acids long. Sample: peripheral blood. This TCR was recovered from a man in his forties or fifties with acute or convalescent COVID-19. The V call is TRBV6-5, the J call TRBJ1-2; D remains ambiguous. CDR3 sequence reads: CASVRAGESTGYTF. The CDR3 coding sequence is TGTGCCAGCGTCCGGGCCGGGGAGTCTACGGGCTACACCTTC.